This paragraph covers one TCR beta chain sequence. Its antigen is undetermined. These data come from a study of blood T cells in healthy people across ages. This CDR3 is built from 14 residues. J lost 6 bases, V lost 6 bases, and 7 bases had no gene match. Researchers isolated at least 7 million PBMCs per sample. Study observations and caveats: With unsorted PBMCs, a conclusive comparison of naive versus antigen-experienced cells was not possible.

A second PCR of roughly 7 to 11 cycles used a sample-barcoded 5' primer and a J-beta primer mix. Template switching added a 12-random-nucleotide identifier to every cDNA molecule. TCRdb called the 5' RACE reads again in MiXCR, with one record for every CDR3 protein. The profile shows just under 750,000 distinct CDR3 sequences, 20% to 25% of them singletons. The sample consisted of blood. The source of this sequence is a man aged 70-80 years in good health. This rearrangement joins TRBV12-3 or TRBV12-4 to TRBJ2-3, with 9 bases aligning to TRBD2. The CDR3 protein is CASRTGTSLDTQYF. The DNA of the CDR3 is TGTGCCAGCAGGACTGGGACTAGCTTGGATACGCAGTATTTT.